The clone carrying this TCR beta chain appeared a single time. The germline V gene encodes CDR1 SGDLS and CDR2 YYNGEE. This CDR3 has 15 residues. V shed 2 bases and J 3 bases; nucleotides not matched to a gene: 5. This sample stems from a study of cytomegalovirus exposure and HLA in healthy donors. The PCR ran on 60 Vbeta and 13 Jbeta primers. Here immunoSEQ multiplex PCR was the method, and the copy in TCRdb shows in-frame clones only, minus some. This table holds some 120,000 clones, 77% found once. The sequenced sample consisted of PBMCs. The receptor's source is a woman between 40 and 55 years old in good health and CMV-seropositive. This rearrangement joins TRBV9 to TRBJ2-1; TRBD2 matches at 7 bases. CDR3 sequence: CASSVSGENYNEQFF. Written as DNA, the CDR3 is TGTGCCAGCAGCGTCAGCGGGGAGAACTACAATGAGCAGTTCTTC. Complete variable domain (other parts from reference TRBV9 and TRBJ2-1): DSGVTQTPKHLITATGQRVTLRCSPRSGDLSVYWYQQSLDQGLQFLIQYYNGEERAKGNILERFSAQQFPDLHSELNLSSLELGDSALYFCASSVSGENYNEQFFGPGTRLTVL.